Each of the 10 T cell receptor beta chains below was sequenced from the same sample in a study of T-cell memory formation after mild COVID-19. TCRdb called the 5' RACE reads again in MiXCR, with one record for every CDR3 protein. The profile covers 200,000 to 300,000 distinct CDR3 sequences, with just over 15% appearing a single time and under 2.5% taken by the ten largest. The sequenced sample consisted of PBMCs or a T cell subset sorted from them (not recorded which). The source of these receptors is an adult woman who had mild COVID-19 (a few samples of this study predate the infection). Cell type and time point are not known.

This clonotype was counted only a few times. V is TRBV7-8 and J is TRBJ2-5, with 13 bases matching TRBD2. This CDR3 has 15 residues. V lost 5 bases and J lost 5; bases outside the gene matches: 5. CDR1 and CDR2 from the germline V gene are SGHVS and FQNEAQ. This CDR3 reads CASSAGLAGRETQYF. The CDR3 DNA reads TGTGCCAGCAGCGCGGGACTAGCGGGGAGGGAGACCCAGTACTTC.

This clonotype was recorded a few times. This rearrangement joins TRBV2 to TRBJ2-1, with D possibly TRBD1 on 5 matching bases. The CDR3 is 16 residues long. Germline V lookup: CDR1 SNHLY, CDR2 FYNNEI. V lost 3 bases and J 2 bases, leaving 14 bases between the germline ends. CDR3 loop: CASSDTQGFPYNEQFF. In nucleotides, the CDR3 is TGTGCCAGCAGTGACACGCAGGGATTCCCCTACAATGAGCAGTTCTTC.

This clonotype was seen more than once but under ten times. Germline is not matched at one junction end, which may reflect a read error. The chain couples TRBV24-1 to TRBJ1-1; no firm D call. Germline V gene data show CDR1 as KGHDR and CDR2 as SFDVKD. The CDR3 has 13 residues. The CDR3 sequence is CATRDGDHTEAFF. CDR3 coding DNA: TGTGCCACCCGTGATGGGGATCACACTGAAGCTTTCTTT.

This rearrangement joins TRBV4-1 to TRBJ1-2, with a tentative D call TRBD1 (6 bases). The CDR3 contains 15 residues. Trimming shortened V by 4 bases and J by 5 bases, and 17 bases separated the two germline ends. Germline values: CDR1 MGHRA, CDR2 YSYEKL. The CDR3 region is CASSRDLGGAYGYTF. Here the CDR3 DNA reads TGCGCCAGCAGCCGAGATTTGGGGGGCGCTTATGGCTACACCTTC.

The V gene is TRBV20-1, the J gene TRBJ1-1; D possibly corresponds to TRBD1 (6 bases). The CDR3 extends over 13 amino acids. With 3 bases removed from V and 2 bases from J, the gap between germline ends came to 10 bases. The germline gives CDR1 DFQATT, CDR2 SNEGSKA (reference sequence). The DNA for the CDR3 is TGCAGTGCTAGTAAAGGGGGAAACACTGAAGCTTTCTTT. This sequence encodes CSASKGGNTEAFF.

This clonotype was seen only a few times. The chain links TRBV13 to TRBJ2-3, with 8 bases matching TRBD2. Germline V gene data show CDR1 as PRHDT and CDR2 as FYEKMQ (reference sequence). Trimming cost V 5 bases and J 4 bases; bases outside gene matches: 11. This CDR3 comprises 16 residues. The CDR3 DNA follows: TGTGCCAGCAGCCCCCGGGGAGCGGGAGTGGCAGATACGCAGTATTTT. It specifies CASSPRGAGVADTQYF.

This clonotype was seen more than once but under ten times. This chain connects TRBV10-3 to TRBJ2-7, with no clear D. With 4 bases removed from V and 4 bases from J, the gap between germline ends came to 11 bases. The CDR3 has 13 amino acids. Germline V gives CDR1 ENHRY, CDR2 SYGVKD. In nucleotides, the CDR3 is TGTGCCATCAGTGCCGGCCCTCCGTACGAGCAGTACTTC. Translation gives CAISAGPPYEQYF.

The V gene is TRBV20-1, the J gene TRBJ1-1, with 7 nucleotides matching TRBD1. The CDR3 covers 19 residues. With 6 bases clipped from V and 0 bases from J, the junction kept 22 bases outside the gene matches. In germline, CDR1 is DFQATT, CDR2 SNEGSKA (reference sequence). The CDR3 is CSAYGQAKTKKNMNTEAFF. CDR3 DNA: TGCAGTGCATATGGACAGGCGAAGACGAAGAAAAACATGAACACTGAAGCTTTCTTT.

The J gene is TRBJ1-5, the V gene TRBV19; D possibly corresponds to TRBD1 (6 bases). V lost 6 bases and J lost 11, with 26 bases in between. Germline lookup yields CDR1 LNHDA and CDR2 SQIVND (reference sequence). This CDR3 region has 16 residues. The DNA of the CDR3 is TGTGCCAGTAGCCTAAATGGGGGCCTACTGACCGGGGCCCAGCATTTT. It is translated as CASSLNGGLLTGAQHF. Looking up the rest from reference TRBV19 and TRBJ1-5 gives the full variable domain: DGGITQSPKYLFRKEGQNVTLSCEQNLNHDAMYWYRQDPGQGLRLIYYSQIVNDFQKGDIAEGYSVSREKKESFPLTVTSAQKNPTAFYLCASSLNGGLLTGAQHFGDGTRLSIL.

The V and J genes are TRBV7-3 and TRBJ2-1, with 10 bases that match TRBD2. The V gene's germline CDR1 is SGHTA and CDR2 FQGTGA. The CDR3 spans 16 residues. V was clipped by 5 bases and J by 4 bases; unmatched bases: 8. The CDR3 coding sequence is TGTGCCAGCAGCCAGATTGGGACTAGCGAGTACAATGAGCAGTTCTTC. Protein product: CASSQIGTSEYNEQFF. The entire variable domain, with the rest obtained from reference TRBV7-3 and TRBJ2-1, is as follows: GAGVSQTPSNKVTEKGKYVELRCDPISGHTALYWYRQSLGQGPEFLIYFQGTGAADDSGLPNDRFFAVRPEGSVSTLKIQRTERGDSAVYLCASSQIGTSEYNEQFFGPGTRLTVL.